Following are 28 T cell receptor beta chains from one sample sequenced in a study of blood T cells in healthy people across ages. A J-beta primer mix and a sample-barcoded 5' primer were used in a second PCR of roughly 6 to 12 cycles. TCRdb passed the 5' RACE reads through MiXCR, listing each CDR3 protein once. The sample has about 1.4 million distinct CDR3 sequences, 55% to 75% seen once. The material sequenced was blood. The receptors originated from a man aged 18 to 30 in good health.

V usage is TRBV5-1 and J usage is TRBJ2-2; D perhaps matches TRBD2 (5 bases). The CDR3 runs 15 residues. Germline V gene data show CDR1 as SGHRS and CDR2 as YFSETQ. Trimming left V 2 bases short and J 3 bases short, with 11 bases between. In DNA form, the CDR3 reads TGCGCCAGCAGCTTCCGCGGAGGCGACACCGGGGAGCTGTTTTTT. Encoded protein: CASSFRGGDTGELFF.

For the CDR3, the DNA is TGTGCCAGCAGTTTAATGGGACAGGGAGTGGTAAATTCACCCCTCCACTTT. It translates to CASSLMGQGVVNSPLHF. The V call is TRBV27, the J call TRBJ1-6; 9 bases fit TRBD1. The CDR3 covers 17 residues. The junction had 9 bases not matched to a gene; V was cut back by 2 bases and J by 7 bases. Looked up from germline, CDR1 is MNHEY and CDR2 is SMNVEV (reference sequence).

There are a few counts of this clonotype. The chain has TRBV11-2 and TRBJ2-5; D possibly matches TRBD1 or TRBD2 (5 bases each). Trimming removed 3 bases from V and 4 bases from J, with 12 bases in between. The CDR3 has 14 residues. In germline, CDR1 is SGHAT, CDR2 FQNNGV. In DNA form, the CDR3 reads TGTGCCAGCAGCTTGAGTACGGGGCTAGAGACCCAGTACTTC. Protein product: CASSLSTGLETQYF.

The V call is TRBV7-9, the J call TRBJ2-5; TRBD1 matches 8 bases. V shed 1 base and J 5 bases; nucleotides not matched to a gene: 15. The CDR3 is 18 amino acids. Germline-derived CDR1 and CDR2 are SEHNR and FQNEAQ (reference sequence). CDR3 bases: TGTGCCAGCAGCTTAGTTCCAGGATCAAAGACAGGGGTTGAGACCCAGTACTTC. It translates to CASSLVPGSKTGVETQYF.

The rearrangement uses TRBV13 and TRBJ2-4, with D possibly matching TRBD1 (5 bases). The germline gives CDR1 PRHDT, CDR2 FYEKMQ (reference sequence). This CDR3 is 14 amino acids long. The germline V and J ends were trimmed by 8 bases and 1 base, with 12 bases remaining between them. The CDR3 spells CASRRGGAKNIQYF. In nucleotides, the CDR3 is TGTGCCAGCCGAAGGGGCGGTGCCAAAAACATTCAGTACTTC.

V is TRBV6-2 or TRBV6-3 and J is TRBJ2-1; a weak D match, TRBD2 (5 bases). The CDR3 runs to 12 residues. The germline gives CDR1 MNHEY, CDR2 SVGEGT. The V end lost 2 bases, the J end lost 13 bases, and 12 bases lay between the germline ends. CDR3 nucleotide sequence: TGTGCCAGCAGTTACGAGGGCCTAGCACAGTTCTTC. Translating gives CASSYEGLAQFF.

Only a few counts were recorded for this clonotype. The chain combines TRBV20-1 with TRBJ2-5, with TRBD1 identical over 7 bases. TRBJ2-7 explains the end of the DNA better; the J call may be wrong. The germline CDR1 and CDR2 sequences are DFQATT and SNEGSKA (reference sequence). The CDR3 covers 11 residues. Here the CDR3 reads CSAMGQNEQYF. The CDR3 bases are TGCAGTGCCATGGGACAGAACGAGCAGTACTTC.

The chain is built from TRBV11-2 and TRBJ2-1; D not certain. CDR1 and CDR2 (germline): SGHAT, FQNNGV. The CDR3 extends over 16 amino acids. V lost 0 bases, J lost 4 bases, and 13 bases lay in between. As DNA, the CDR3 is TGTGCCAGCAGCTTAGATCTCTCCACGAGGTACAATGAGCAGTTCTTC. Translated, it gives CASSLDLSTRYNEQFF.

V is TRBV7-2 and J is TRBJ1-6, with TRBD1 matching over 7 bases. Germline trimming cut 5 bases from V and 7 bases from J; bases unmatched to any gene: 8. Germline CDR1 is SGHTA and CDR2 is FQGNSA. There are 15 residues in the CDR3. The CDR3: CASSTDRAKNSPLHF. The CDR3 DNA reads TGTGCCAGCAGCACCGACAGGGCTAAAAATTCACCCCTCCACTTT.

This rearrangement joins TRBV4-2 to TRBJ2-1; 9 nucleotides agree with TRBD1. Germline V gene data show CDR1 as LGHNA and CDR2 as YNFKEQ. This CDR3 spans 17 amino acids. V shed 3 bases and J 9 bases; nucleotides not matched to a gene: 15. The CDR3 DNA sequence: TGTGCCAGCAGCCATCTCACAGGGGGCGGAACGGTCACTGAGCAGTTCTTC. Protein product: CASSHLTGGGTVTEQFF.

This clonotype was found a few times. This chain links TRBV7-4 with TRBJ2-1, with TRBD2 matching 7 bases. Losses at the gene ends were 4 bases for V and 15 bases for J; bases not matched to a gene: 9. CDR1 and CDR2 from the germline V gene are SGHVT and SQSDAQ. The CDR3 length is 12 residues. The CDR3 is CASSSGGPGWFF. The CDR3 DNA reads TGTGCCAGCAGCTCGGGGGGACCAGGGTGGTTCTTC. Variable domain in full (rest from reference TRBV7-4 and TRBJ2-1): GAGVSQSPRYKVAKRGRDVALRCDSISGHVTLYWYRQTLGQGSEVLTYSQSDAQRDKSGRPSGRFSAERPERSVSTLKIQRTEQGDSAVYLCASSSGGPGWFFGPGTRLTVL.

V gene TRBV29-1 combines with J gene TRBJ2-5; TRBD1 matches 8 bases. Judging by the DNA end, TRBJ2-7 fits better; the J call may be wrong. Looked up from germline, CDR1 is SQVTM and CDR2 is ANQGSEA. The CDR3 extends over 14 amino acids. Here the CDR3 reads CSVETATGAYEQYF. The CDR3 DNA sequence: TGCAGCGTTGAAACCGCGACAGGGGCCTACGAGCAGTACTTC.

This sequence joins TRBV4-1 and TRBJ2-4; D unresolved. The tail of the sequence fits TRBJ2-5 better, so the J call may be wrong. The CDR3 has 13 amino acids. Germline CDR1 reads MGHRA; CDR2 reads YSYEKL. The CDR3 DNA follows: TGCGCCAGCGCCCGATGGTGGGGTGAGACCCAGTACTTC. The encoded protein is CASARWWGETQYF.

The chain couples TRBV5-6 to TRBJ2-1; 7 nucleotides match TRBD2. Germline-derived CDR1 and CDR2 are SGHDT and YYEEEE. V lost 4 bases, J lost 6 bases, and 1 base stayed unmatched. The CDR3 runs to 12 residues. In DNA, the CDR3 is TGTGCCAGCAGCGGACTAGTCAATGAGCAGTTCTTC. Translated, it gives CASSGLVNEQFF.

The chain uses TRBV3-1 and TRBJ2-1, with 7 bases identical to TRBD2. V shed 0 bases and J 9 bases; nucleotides not matched to a gene: 14. The germline CDR1 and CDR2 sequences are LGHDT and YNNKEL (reference sequence). The CDR3 runs to 17 residues. The CDR3 region is CASSQELGGVLRREQFF. The DNA of the CDR3 is TGTGCCAGCAGCCAAGAACTTGGGGGGGTATTACGTCGTGAGCAGTTCTTC.

This clonotype was seen only a few times. This chain connects TRBV2 to TRBJ2-3; unclear D gene. This CDR3 region has 12 residues. The germline gives CDR1 SNHLY, CDR2 FYNNEI. The V end was cut by 8 bases, the J end by 2 bases, with 8 bases between. The CDR3 spells CASARPTDTQYF. The CDR3 nucleotides read TGTGCCAGCGCCCGCCCCACAGATACGCAGTATTTT.

The chain has TRBV3-1 and TRBJ2-4; D perhaps matches TRBD1 (5 bases). Germline loops: CDR1 LGHDT, CDR2 YNNKEL (reference sequence). Trimming took off 5 bases at V and 5 bases at J, with 10 bases between the two ends. This CDR3 comprises 13 residues. CDR3 sequence (DNA): TGTGCCAGCAGCTATACACAGGAAAACATTCAGTACTTC. This encodes CASSYTQENIQYF.

The sample holds a few counts of this clonotype. The V call is TRBV29-1, the J call TRBJ2-1; TRBD2 aligns across 11 bases. With 3 bases clipped from V and 8 bases from J, the junction kept 6 bases outside the gene matches. This CDR3 has 14 residues. Germline CDR1 reads SQVTM; CDR2 reads ANQGSEA. CDR3 sequence reads: CSVDFSGGAYEQFF. The DNA for the CDR3 is TGCAGCGTTGATTTTAGCGGGGGGGCTTATGAGCAGTTCTTC.

This chain uses TRBV4-1 with TRBJ1-2, with no clear D. CDR1 is MGHRA, CDR2 YSYEKL, per germline. CDR3 length: 15 amino acids. The ends were cut back, 1 base at V and 6 bases at J, with 15 bases in the middle. CDR3 loop: CASSQVPRPLNGYTF. CDR3 nucleotide sequence: TGCGCCAGCAGCCAAGTACCCAGGCCCCTCAATGGCTACACCTTC.

This chain joins TRBV25-1 and TRBJ2-7; 7 bases fit TRBD1. From germline, CDR1 is MGHDK and CDR2 SYGVNS. V dropped 7 bases and J dropped 3; count of bases not matched to a gene: 15. The CDR3 length is 16 residues. The CDR3 reads CASTPTGTAEHYEQYF. The CDR3 coding sequence is TGTGCCAGCACCCCAACGGGGACAGCCGAGCACTACGAGCAGTACTTC.

This clonotype showed up just a few times. The J gene is TRBJ2-7, the V gene TRBV28; perhaps D is TRBD1 or TRBD2 (5 bases each). Germline V CDR1 and CDR2: MDHEN, SYDVKM. V was pared by 3 bases and J by 0 bases, with 12 bases between. The CDR3 consists of 15 residues. This CDR3 is CASSLPGPSSYEQYF. As DNA, the CDR3 is TGTGCCAGCAGTTTGCCGGGGCCCAGCTCCTACGAGCAGTACTTC.

In nucleotides, the CDR3 is TGCGCCAGCAGCCAGACGAGGGGCAGGGGGGGCATTCAGTACTTC. Its protein is CASSQTRGRGGIQYF. The rearrangement uses TRBV4-3 and TRBJ2-7; tentatively, D is TRBD1 or TRBD2 (7 bases each). The last part of the DNA fits TRBJ2-4 better; the J call may be wrong. CDR1 is LGHNA, CDR2 YSLEER, per germline. CDR3 length equals 15 residues.

This clonotype was seen only a few times. The CDR3 DNA sequence: TGTGCCAGCAGCCGCCGACTAGCGGGGGCCGACGAGCAGTACTTC. Translating it yields CASSRRLAGADEQYF. This chain connects TRBV7-6 to TRBJ2-7; 12 bases are a match to TRBD2. Looked up from germline, CDR1 is SGHVS and CDR2 is FNYEAQ. The J segment lost 5 bases and the V segment lost 5 bases, leaving 7 bases of the junction unmatched. There are 15 residues in the CDR3.

This sequence joins TRBV6-5 and TRBJ2-7; 7 bases fit TRBD1. Germline CDR1 and CDR2: MNHEY and SVGAGI. V was pared by 0 bases and J by 6 bases, with 5 bases of the junction left unmatched. This CDR3 is built from 14 residues. DNA for the CDR3: TGTGCCAGCAGTTACTCGAGGACAGGAGGCGAGCAGTACTTC. Translated, it gives CASSYSRTGGEQYF.

This chain connects TRBV12-5 to TRBJ2-1; 9 nucleotides align to TRBD1. The V gene end was trimmed by 5 bases and the J gene end by 9 bases; junction bases not matched to a gene: 11. Germline CDR1 is LGHNT and CDR2 is FRNRAP. The CDR3 spans 15 residues. The CDR3 here is CASGPGTGIYGEQFF. The CDR3 DNA reads TGTGCTAGTGGTCCCGGGACAGGGATTTACGGTGAGCAGTTCTTC.

This chain links TRBV20-1 with TRBJ2-7; TRBD2 matches 9 bases. CDR3 length: 14 amino acids. Germline V gene lookup returns CDR1 DFQATT and CDR2 SNEGSKA (reference sequence). Losses at the gene ends were 4 bases for V and 2 bases for J; bases not matched to a gene: 6. CDR3 DNA sequence: TGCAGTGCTACTAGCGGGACACGCGCCTACGAGCAGTACTTC. Translating it yields CSATSGTRAYEQYF.

DNA of the CDR3: TGCGCCAGCAGCCAAGCCCTCGGGACAGGGAATATGTACGAGCAGTACTTC. This gives the protein CASSQALGTGNMYEQYF. The chain employs TRBV4-1 and TRBJ2-7; TRBD1 agrees at 9 bases. The germline gives CDR1 MGHRA, CDR2 YSYEKL. This CDR3 spans 17 amino acids. Trimming took 1 base from V and 4 from J; bases not matched to a gene: 11.

This clonotype appeared a single time. The J gene is TRBJ1-2, the V gene TRBV14, with 9 nucleotides matching TRBD1. This CDR3 has 15 residues. V was pared by 0 bases and J by 7 bases, with 6 bases of the junction left unmatched. Germline loops: CDR1 SGHDN, CDR2 FVKESK. CDR3 in DNA: TGTGCCAGCAGCCAAGATGGGACAGGGCCAAGTGGCTACACCTTC. Residues: CASSQDGTGPSGYTF. Complete variable domain (other parts from reference TRBV14 and TRBJ1-2): EAGVTQFPSHSVIEKGQTVTLRCDPISGHDNLYWYRRVMGKEIKFLLHFVKESKQDESGMPNNRFLAERTGGTYSTLKVQPAELEDSGVYFCASSQDGTGPSGYTFGSGTRLTVV.